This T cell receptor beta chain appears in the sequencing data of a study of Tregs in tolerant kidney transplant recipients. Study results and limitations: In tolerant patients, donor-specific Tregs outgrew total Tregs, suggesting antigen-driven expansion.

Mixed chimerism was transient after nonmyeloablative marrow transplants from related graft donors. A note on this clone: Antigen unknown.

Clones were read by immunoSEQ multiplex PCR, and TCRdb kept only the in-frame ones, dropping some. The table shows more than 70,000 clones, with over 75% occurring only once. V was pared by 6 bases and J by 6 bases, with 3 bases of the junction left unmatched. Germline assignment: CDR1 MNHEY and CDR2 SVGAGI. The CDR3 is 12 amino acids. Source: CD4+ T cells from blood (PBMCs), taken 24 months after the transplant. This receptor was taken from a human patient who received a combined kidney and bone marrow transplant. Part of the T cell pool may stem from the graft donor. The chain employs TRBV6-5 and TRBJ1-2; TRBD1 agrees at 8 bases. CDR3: CASRQGADGYTF. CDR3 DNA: TGTGCCAGCAGGCAGGGGGCGGATGGCTACACCTTC.